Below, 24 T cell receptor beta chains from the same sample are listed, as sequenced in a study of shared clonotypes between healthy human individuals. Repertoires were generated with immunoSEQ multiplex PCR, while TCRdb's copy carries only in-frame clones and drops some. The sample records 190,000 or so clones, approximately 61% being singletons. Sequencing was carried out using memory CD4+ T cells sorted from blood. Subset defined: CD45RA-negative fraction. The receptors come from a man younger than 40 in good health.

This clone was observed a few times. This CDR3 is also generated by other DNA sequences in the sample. The CDR3 nucleotides read TGTGCCAGCAGTTACCAGCGCCTAAGCTCCTACGAGCAGTACTTC. It specifies CASSYQRLSSYEQYF. The chain uses TRBV6-5 and TRBJ2-7, with D uncertain. Looked up from germline, CDR1 is MNHEY and CDR2 is SVGAGI. The germline V and J ends were trimmed by 2 bases and 0 bases, with 11 bases remaining between them. CDR3 length: 15 amino acids.

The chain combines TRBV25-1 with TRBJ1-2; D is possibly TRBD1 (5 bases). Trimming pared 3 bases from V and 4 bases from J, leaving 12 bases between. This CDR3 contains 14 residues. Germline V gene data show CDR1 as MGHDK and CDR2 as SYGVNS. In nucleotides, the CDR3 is TGTGCCAGCAGTGACCCTGACAGTTCCTATGGCTACACCTTC. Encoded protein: CASSDPDSSYGYTF.

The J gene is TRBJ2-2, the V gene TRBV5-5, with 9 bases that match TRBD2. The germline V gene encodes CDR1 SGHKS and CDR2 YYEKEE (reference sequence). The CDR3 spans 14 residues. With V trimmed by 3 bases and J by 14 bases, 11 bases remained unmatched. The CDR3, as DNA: TGTGCCAGCAGCTCGGGACTAGCTCCGGCAGCCCTGTTTTTT. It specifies CASSSGLAPAALFF.

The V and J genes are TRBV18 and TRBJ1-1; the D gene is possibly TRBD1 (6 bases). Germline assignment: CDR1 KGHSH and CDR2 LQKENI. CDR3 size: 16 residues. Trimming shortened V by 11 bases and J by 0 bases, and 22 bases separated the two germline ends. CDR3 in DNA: TGTGCCGTCTCAGCGAGGGGGGAATTCATGAACACTGAAGCTTTCTTT. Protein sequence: CAVSARGEFMNTEAFF.

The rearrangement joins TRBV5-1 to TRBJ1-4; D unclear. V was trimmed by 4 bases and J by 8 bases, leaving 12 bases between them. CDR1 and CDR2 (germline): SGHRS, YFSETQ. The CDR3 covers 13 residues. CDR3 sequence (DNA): TGCGCCAGCAGCCGGTCTGGGGTGGAAAAACTGTTTTTT. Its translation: CASSRSGVEKLFF. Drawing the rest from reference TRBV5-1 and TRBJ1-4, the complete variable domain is KAGVTQTPRYLIKTRGQQVTLSCSPISGHRSVSWYQQTPGQGLQFLFEYFSETQRNKGNFPGRFSGRQFSNSRSEMNVSTLELGDSALYLCASSRSGVEKLFFGSGTQLSVL.

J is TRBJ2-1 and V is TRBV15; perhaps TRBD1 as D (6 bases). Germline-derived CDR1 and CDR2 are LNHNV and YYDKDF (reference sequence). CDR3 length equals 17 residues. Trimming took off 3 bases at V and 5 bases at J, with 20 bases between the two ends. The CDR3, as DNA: TGTGCCACCAGCAGCTCTTACGGACAGCCCCATCACAATGAGCAGTTCTTC. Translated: CATSSSYGQPHHNEQFF.

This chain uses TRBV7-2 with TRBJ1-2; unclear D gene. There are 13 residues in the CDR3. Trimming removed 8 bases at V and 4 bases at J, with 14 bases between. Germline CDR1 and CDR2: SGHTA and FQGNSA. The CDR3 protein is CASQSLPLYGYTF. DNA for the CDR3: TGTGCCAGCCAAAGCCTCCCCCTCTATGGCTACACCTTC.

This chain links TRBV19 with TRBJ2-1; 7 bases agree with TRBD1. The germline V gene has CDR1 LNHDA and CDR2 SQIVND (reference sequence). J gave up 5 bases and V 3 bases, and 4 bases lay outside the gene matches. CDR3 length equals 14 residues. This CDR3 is CASSMTGYNNEQFF. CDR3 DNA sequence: TGTGCCAGTAGTATGACAGGGTATAACAATGAGCAGTTCTTC.

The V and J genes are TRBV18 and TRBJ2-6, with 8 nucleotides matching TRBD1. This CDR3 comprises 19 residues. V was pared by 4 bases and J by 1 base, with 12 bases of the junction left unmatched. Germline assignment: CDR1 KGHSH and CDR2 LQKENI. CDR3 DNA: TGTGCCAGCTCACTCATATCAGGGGGCGATGCTTCTGGGGCCAACGTCCTGACTTTC. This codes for CASSLISGGDASGANVLTF. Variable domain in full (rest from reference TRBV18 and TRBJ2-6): NAGVMQNPRHLVRRRGQEARLRCSPMKGHSHVYWYRQLPEEGLKFMVYLQKENIIDESGMPKERFSAEFPKEGPSILRIQQVVRGDSAAYFCASSLISGGDASGANVLTFGAGSRLTVL.

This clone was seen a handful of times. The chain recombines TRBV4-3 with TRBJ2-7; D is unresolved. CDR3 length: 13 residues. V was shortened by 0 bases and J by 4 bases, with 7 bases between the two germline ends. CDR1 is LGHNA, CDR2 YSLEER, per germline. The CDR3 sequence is CASSQDPDYEQYF. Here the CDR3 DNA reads TGCGCCAGCAGCCAAGATCCCGATTACGAGCAGTACTTC.

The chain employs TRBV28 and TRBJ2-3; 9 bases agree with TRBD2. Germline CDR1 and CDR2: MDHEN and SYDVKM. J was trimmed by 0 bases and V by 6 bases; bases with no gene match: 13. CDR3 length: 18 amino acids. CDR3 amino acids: CASSLRLDSGGSTDTQYF. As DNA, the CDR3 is TGTGCCAGCAGCCTTCGCTTGGATAGCGGGGGTAGCACAGATACGCAGTATTTT.

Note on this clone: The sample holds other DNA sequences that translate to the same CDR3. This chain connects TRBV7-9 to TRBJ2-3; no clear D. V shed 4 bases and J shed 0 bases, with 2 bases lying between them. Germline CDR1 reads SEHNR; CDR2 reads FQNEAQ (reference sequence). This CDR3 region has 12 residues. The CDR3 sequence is CASSYSTDTQYF. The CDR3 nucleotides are TGTGCCAGCAGCTACAGCACAGATACGCAGTATTTT.

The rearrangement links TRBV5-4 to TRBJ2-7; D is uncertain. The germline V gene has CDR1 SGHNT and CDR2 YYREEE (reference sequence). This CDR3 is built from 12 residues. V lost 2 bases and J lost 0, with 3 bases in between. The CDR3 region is CASSFNSYEQYF. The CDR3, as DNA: TGTGCCAGCAGCTTTAACTCCTACGAGCAGTACTTC.

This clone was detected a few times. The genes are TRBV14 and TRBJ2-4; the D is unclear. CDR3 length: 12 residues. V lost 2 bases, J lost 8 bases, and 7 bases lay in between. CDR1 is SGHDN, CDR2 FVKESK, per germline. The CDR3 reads CASSQNMDIQYF. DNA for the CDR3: TGTGCCAGCAGCCAAAACATGGACATTCAGTACTTC. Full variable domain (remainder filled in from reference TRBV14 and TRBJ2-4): EAGVTQFPSHSVIEKGQTVTLRCDPISGHDNLYWYRRVMGKEIKFLLHFVKESKQDESGMPNNRFLAERTGGTYSTLKVQPAELEDSGVYFCASSQNMDIQYFGAGTRLSVL.

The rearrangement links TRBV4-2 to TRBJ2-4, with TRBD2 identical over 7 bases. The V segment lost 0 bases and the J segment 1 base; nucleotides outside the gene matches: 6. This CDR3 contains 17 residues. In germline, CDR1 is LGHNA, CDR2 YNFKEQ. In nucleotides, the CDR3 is TGTGCCAGCAGCCAAGATAGAAGCGGGAACGCCAAAAACATTCAGTACTTC. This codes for CASSQDRSGNAKNIQYF.

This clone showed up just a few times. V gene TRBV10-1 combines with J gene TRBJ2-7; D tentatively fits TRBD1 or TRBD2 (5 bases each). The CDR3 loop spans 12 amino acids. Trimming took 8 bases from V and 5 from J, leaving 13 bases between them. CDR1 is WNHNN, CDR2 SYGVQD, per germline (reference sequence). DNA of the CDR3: TGCGCCAGCGGGGACCGGTTCCACGAGCAGTACTTC. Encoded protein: CASGDRFHEQYF.

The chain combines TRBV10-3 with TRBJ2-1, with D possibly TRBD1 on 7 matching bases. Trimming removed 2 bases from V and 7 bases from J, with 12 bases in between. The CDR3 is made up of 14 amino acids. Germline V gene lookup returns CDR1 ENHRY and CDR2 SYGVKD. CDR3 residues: CAISEAGGRNEQFF. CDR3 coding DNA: TGTGCCATCAGTGAGGCAGGGGGGCGGAATGAGCAGTTCTTC.

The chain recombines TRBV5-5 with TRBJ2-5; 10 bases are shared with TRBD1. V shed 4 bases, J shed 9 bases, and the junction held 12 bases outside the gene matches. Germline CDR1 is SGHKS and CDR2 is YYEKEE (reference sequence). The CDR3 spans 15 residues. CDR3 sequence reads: CASSRTGTGEWAQYF. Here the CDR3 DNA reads TGTGCCAGCAGCCGAACCGGGACAGGGGAGTGGGCCCAGTACTTC.

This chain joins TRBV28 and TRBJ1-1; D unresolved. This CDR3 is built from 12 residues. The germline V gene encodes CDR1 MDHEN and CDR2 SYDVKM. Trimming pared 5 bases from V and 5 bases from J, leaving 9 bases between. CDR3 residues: CASSVRKTEAFF. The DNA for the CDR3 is TGTGCCAGCAGTGTGAGGAAGACTGAAGCTTTCTTT.

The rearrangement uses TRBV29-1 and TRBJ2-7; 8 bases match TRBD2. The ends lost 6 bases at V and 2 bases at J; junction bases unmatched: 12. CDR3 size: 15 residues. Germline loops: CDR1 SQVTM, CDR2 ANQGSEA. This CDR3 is CSVIDSSGAAYEQYF. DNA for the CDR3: TGCAGCGTAATCGATAGTAGCGGGGCAGCCTACGAGCAGTACTTC.

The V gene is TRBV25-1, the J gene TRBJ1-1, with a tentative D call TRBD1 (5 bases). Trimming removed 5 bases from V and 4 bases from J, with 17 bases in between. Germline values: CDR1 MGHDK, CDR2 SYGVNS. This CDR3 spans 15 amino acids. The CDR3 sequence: CASSFLQGAGTEAFF. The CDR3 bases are TGTGCCAGCAGTTTCTTGCAGGGTGCTGGCACTGAAGCTTTCTTT.

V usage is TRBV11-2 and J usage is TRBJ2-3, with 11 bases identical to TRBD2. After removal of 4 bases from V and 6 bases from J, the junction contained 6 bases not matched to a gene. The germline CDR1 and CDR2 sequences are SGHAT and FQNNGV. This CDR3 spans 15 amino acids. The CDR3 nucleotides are TGTGCCAGCAGCTCGACTAGCGGGGTGCAGGATACGCAGTATTTT. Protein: CASSSTSGVQDTQYF.

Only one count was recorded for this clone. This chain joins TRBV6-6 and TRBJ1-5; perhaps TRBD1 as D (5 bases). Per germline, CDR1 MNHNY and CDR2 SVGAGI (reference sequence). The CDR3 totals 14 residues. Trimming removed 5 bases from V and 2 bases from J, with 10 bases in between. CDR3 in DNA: TGTGCCAGCAGTCCTGGGGGTCGCAATCAGCCCCAGCATTTT. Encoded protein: CASSPGGRNQPQHF.

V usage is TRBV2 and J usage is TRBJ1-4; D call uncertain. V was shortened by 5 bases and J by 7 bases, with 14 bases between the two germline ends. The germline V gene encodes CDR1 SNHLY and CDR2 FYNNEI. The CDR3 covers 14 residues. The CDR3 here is CASSKTMMGEKLFF. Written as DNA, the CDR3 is TGTGCCAGCAGTAAAACTATGATGGGTGAAAAACTGTTTTTT.